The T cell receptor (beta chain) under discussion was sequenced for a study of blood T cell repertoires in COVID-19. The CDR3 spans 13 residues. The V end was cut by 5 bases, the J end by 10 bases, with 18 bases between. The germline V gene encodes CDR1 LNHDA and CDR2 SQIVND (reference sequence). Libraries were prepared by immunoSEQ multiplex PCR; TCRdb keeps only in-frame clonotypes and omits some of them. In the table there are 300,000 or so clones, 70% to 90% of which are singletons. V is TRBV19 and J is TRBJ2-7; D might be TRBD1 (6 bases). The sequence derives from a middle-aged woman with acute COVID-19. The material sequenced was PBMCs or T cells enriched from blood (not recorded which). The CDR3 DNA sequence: TGTGCCAGTAGTGATTTCGACAGGACAATCCAGTACTTC. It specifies CASSDFDRTIQYF. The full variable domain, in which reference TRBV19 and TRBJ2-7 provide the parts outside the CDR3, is DGGITQSPKYLFRKEGQNVTLSCEQNLNHDAMYWYRQDPGQGLRLIYYSQIVNDFQKGDIAEGYSVSREKKESFPLTVTSAQKNPTAFYLCASSDFDRTIQYFGPGTRLTVT.